This T cell receptor (beta chain) stems from a study of tumor-infiltrating lymphocytes in localized non-small cell lung cancer. This CDR3 has 14 residues. Germline lookup yields CDR1 MRHNA and CDR2 SNTAGT. Between the trimmed V and J ends, which lost 2 bases and 6 bases, there was a span of 11 bases. The method was immunoSEQ multiplex PCR; TCRdb's version includes in-frame clones alone and lacks a portion of them. The table has over 14,000 clones, 82% seen once; the top ten hold 15% to 20%. The sequence was obtained from a human donor with non-small cell lung cancer. The chain joins TRBV6-4 to TRBJ1-5, with D maybe TRBD1 (5 bases). Material for sequencing was lung tumor tissue. The CDR3 reads CASSDGPGAQPQHF. The CDR3 region has the DNA TGTGCCAGCAGTGACGGGCCCGGGGCTCAGCCCCAGCATTTT.